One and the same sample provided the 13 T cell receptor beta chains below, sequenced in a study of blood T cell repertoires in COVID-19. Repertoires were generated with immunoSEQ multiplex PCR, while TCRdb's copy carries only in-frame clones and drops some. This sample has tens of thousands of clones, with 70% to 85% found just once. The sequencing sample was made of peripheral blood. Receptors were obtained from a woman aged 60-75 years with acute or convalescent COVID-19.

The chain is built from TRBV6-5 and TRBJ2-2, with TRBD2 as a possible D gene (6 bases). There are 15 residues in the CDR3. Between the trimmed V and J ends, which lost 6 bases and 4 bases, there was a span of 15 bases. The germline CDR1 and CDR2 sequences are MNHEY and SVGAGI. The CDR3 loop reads CASSGAPGVTGELFF. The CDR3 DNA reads TGTGCCAGCAGCGGGGCCCCGGGAGTCACCGGGGAGCTGTTTTTT.

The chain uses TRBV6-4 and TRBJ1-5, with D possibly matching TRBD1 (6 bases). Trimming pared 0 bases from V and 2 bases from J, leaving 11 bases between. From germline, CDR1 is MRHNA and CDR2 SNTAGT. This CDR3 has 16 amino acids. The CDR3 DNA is TGTGCCAGCAGTGACTCGAGGGGGAATGGCAATCAGCCCCAGCATTTT. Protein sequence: CASSDSRGNGNQPQHF.

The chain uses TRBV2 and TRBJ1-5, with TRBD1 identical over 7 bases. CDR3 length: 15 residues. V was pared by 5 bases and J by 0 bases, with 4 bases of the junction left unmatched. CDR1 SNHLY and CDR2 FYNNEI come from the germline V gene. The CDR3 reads CASSPWDSSNQPQHF. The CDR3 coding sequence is TGTGCCAGCAGTCCCTGGGACAGTAGCAATCAGCCCCAGCATTTT.

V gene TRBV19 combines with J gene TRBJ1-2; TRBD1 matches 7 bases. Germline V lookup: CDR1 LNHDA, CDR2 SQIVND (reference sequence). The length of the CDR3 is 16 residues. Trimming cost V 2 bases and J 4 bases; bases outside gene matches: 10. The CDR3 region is CASSIRPRQGPYGYTF. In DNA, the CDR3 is TGTGCCAGTAGTATAAGGCCTAGACAGGGCCCCTATGGCTACACCTTC.

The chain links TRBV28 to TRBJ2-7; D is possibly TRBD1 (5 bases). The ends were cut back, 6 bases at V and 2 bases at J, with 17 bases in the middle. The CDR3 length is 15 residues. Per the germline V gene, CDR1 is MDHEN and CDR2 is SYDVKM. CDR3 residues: CASSPPRGRPYEQYF. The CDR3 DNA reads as TGTGCCAGCAGCCCCCCTAGGGGTCGGCCCTACGAGCAGTACTTC. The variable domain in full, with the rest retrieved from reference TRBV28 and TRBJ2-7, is DVKVTQSSRYLVKRTGEKVFLECVQDMDHENMFWYRQDPGLGLRLIYFSYDVKMKEKGDIPEGYSVSREKKERFSLILESASTNQTSMYLCASSPPRGRPYEQYFGPGTRLTVT.

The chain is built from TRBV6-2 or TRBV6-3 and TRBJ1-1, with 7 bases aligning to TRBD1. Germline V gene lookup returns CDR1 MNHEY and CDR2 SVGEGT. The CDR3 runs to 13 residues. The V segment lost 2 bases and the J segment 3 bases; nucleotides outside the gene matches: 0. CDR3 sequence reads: CASSYDRDTEAFF. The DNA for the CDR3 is TGTGCCAGCAGTTACGACAGGGACACTGAAGCTTTCTTT.

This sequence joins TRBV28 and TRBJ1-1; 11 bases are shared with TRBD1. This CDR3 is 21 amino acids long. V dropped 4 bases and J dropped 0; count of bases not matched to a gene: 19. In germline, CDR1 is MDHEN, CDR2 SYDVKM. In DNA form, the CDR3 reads TGTGCCAGCAGTTACCCCACTCGGGACAGGGGGTCACGAGGGCTGAACACTGAAGCTTTCTTT. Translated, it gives CASSYPTRDRGSRGLNTEAFF.

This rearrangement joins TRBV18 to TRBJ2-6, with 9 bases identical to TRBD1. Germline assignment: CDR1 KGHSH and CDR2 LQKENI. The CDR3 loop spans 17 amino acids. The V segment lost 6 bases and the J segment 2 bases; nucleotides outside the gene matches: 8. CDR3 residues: CASSPAGTGTGANVLTF. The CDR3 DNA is TGTGCCAGCTCTCCAGCCGGGACAGGGACTGGGGCCAACGTCCTGACTTTC.

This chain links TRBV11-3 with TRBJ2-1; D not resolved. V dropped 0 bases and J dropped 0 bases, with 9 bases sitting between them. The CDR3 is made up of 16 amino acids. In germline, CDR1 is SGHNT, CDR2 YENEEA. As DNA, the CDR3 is TGTGCCAGCAGCTTAGAAGCAGGTATCTCCTACAATGAGCAGTTCTTC. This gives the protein CASSLEAGISYNEQFF.

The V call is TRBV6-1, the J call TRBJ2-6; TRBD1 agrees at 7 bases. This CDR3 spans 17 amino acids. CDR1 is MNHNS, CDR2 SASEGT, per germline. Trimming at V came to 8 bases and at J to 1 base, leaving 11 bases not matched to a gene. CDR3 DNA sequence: TGTGCCAGCGGTAAAGACGACAGGGCATCTGGGGCCAACGTCCTGACTTTC. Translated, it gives CASGKDDRASGANVLTF.

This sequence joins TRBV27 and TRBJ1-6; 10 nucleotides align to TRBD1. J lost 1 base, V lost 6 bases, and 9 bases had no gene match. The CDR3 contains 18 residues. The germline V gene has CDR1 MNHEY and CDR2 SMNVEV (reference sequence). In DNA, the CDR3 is TGTGCCAGCAGAAGGACAGGGGGGTCAGGGTCCTATAATTCACCCCTCCACTTT. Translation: CASRRTGGSGSYNSPLHF.

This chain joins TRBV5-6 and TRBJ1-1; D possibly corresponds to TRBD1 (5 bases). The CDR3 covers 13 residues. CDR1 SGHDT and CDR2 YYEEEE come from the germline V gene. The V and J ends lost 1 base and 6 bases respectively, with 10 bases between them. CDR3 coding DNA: TGTGCCAGCAGCTTGTATCCGGGGGCTGAAGCTTTCTTT. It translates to CASSLYPGAEAFF.

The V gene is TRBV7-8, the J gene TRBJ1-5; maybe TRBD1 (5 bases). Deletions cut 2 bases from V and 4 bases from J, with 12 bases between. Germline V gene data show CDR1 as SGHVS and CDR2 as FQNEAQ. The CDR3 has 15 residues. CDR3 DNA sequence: TGTGCCAGCAGCTTAACGGTCGGGGGGAATCAGCCCCAGCATTTT. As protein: CASSLTVGGNQPQHF.